This T cell receptor (beta chain) was identified during a study of blood T cells in healthy people across ages. A second PCR of 7 to 11 cycles used a sample-barcoded 5' primer and a J-beta primer mix. TCRdb re-derived calls from the 5' RACE reads in MiXCR, one entry per CDR3 protein. The sample lists hundreds of thousands of distinct CDR3 sequences, around 25% occurring once. Germline V gene sequence: CDR1 ENHRY, CDR2 SYGVKD. The length of the CDR3 is 13 residues. V shed 10 bases and J shed 5 bases, with 17 bases lying between them. This clonotype was observed a handful of times. Separately, the same data were catalogued under a study of T cells of mothers and their children. From that paper: The donor cohort consisted of three healthy Caucasian mothers and their six children. Once extracted, all RNA went into cDNA synthesis at approximately 1.5 ug per 15 ul. TCR recombination output is shaped by thymic selection similarly in related and unrelated pairs. The authors found no persistent microchimeric T cell clones.

The sequenced sample was blood. The chain joins TRBV10-3 to TRBJ2-5; TRBD1 or TRBD2 may be the D gene (6 bases each). This sequence originates from a boy younger than 18 in good health. The chain's CDR3 is CATLDLGGETQYF. For the CDR3, the DNA is TGTGCCACTTTGGATTTAGGGGGGGAGACCCAGTACTTC.